Sequencing of this T cell receptor (beta chain) was carried out in a study of blood T cells in healthy people across ages. Study-wide results and caveats: Because donor CMV status was unknown, expanded clonotype changes were possibly confounded.

A sample-barcoded 5' primer and a J-beta primer mix were used in a second PCR of roughly 7 to 11 cycles. TCRdb re-called the 5' RACE reads through MiXCR, storing one row per CDR3 protein. Of 650,000 to 800,000 distinct CDR3 sequences in the sample, 40% to 50% were seen once. Between the trimmed V and J ends, which lost 0 bases and 6 bases, there was a span of 14 bases. This CDR3 is 15 amino acids long. Per germline, CDR1 DFQATT and CDR2 SNEGSKA (reference sequence). Turning to this clonotype: Its antigen remains unknown.

The chain carries TRBV20-1 and TRBJ2-2; possibly TRBD2 for D (6 bases). The source of this sequence is a man in his 60s in good health. The specimen sequenced was blood. In DNA form, the CDR3 reads TGCAGTGCTAGAGATCGGGGGACCAGCTCCGGGGAGCTGTTTTTT. Translation: CSARDRGTSSGELFF.